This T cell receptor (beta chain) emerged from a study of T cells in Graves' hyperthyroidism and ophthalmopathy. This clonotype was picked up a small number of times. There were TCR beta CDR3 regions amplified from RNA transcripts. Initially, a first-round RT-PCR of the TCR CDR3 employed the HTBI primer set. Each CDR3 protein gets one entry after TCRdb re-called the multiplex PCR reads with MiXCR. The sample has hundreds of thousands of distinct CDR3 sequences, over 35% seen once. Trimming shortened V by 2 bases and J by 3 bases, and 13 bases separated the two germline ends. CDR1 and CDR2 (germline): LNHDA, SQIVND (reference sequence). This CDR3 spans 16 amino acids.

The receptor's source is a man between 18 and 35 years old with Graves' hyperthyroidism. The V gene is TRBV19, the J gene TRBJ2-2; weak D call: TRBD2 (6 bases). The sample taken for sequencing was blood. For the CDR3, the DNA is TGTGCCAGTAGTATAAGTGGGGGGACCTACACCGGGGAGCTGTTTTTT. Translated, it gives CASSISGGTYTGELFF.